The rows below give T cell receptor beta chains drawn from one sample of a study of blood T cells in healthy people across ages. MiXCR, run by TCRdb on the 5' RACE reads, gives a single entry per CDR3 protein. This table holds approximately 600,000 distinct CDR3 sequences, under 65% found once. The sequencing sample was made of blood. The receptors derive from a man aged 60 to 75 in good health. The conserved cysteine and the conserved F or W are not part of the CDR3 here. Clone size is given for some rows only: seen once, a few or many times, or a class if the clone is expanded.

clone size: .; J gene: TRBJ1-5; V gene: TRBV12-3/TRBV12-4; CDR3 protein: ASSLGPARPQH
clone size: few; J gene: TRBJ1-5; V gene: TRBV2; CDR3 protein: ASSGNNQPQH
clone size: .; J gene: TRBJ1-2; V gene: TRBV6-6; CDR3 protein: ASSPTGTPRYGYT
clone size: .; J gene: TRBJ1-6; V gene: TRBV5-6; CDR3 protein: ASTLGGGDSYNSPLH
clone size: .; J gene: TRBJ1-6; V gene: TRBV20-1; CDR3 protein: SARGQGHLYNSPLH
clone size: .; J gene: TRBJ2-2; V gene: TRBV9; CDR3 protein: ASSGGPGWTGELF
clone size: few; J gene: TRBJ2-5; V gene: TRBV24-1; CDR3 protein: ATSDLHEGQLRETQY
clone size: .; J gene: .; V gene: TRBV3-1; CDR3 protein: ASSQTTWETQY
clone size: .; J gene: TRBJ2-5; V gene: TRBV29-1; CDR3 protein: SVAQTTGPGETQY
clone size: .; J gene: TRBJ2-7; V gene: TRBV20-1; CDR3 protein: SARGVAVSYEQY
clone size: .; J gene: TRBJ2-5; V gene: TRBV6-1; CDR3 protein: ASSEALWERGVQETQY
clone size: .; J gene: TRBJ1-1; V gene: TRBV9; CDR3 protein: ASSVGISRGMNTEAF
clone size: .; J gene: TRBJ2-5; V gene: TRBV12-3/TRBV12-4; CDR3 protein: ASSRVAGGETQY
clone size: .; J gene: TRBJ1-6; V gene: TRBV9; CDR3 protein: ASSVAPTSPLH
clone size: .; J gene: TRBJ1-5; V gene: TRBV20-1; CDR3 protein: SARDTGPNQPQH